A selection of T cell receptor beta chains follows, all from one sample in a study of T cell changes during pregnancy in multiple sclerosis. Assay used: immunoSEQ multiplex PCR; TCRdb lists only in-frame clones, some missing. The repertoire holds around 34,000 clones, about 94% seen once, with around 0.4% in the top ten. The sample in question was CD4+ T cells from peripheral blood mononuclear cells, obtained in the second trimester of pregnancy. Receptors originate from a female donor with multiple sclerosis, enrolled in a pregnancy study. CDR3s include the opening cysteine and the closing phenylalanine or tryptophan. The D gene is left open where the match is weak. Where a row states a size, it is once, few, many or the class of an expanded clone; other rows omit it.

>TRBV9|NA|TRBJ1-2|NA
CASSSTGGYTF
TGTGCCAGCAGCTCTACGGGGGGCTACACCTTC
>TRBV15|NA|TRBJ1-5|TRBD1
CATSNDRASNQPQHF
TGTGCCACCAGCAATGACAGGGCAAGCAATCAGCCCCAGCATTTT
>TRBV30|NA|TRBJ1-5|NA
CAWSRGSGNQPQHF
TGTGCCTGGAGTAGGGGATCGGGCAATCAGCCCCAGCATTTT
>TRBV7-6|NA|TRBJ1-3|NA
CASSPSGPSGNTIYF
TGTGCCAGCAGCCCCAGCGGTCCCTCTGGAAACACCATATATTTT
>TRBV30|NA|TRBJ2-5|TRBD2
CAWSFLAGVAETQYF
TGTGCCTGGTCCTTTCTAGCGGGAGTGGCGGAGACCCAGTACTTC
>TRBV7-3|NA|TRBJ2-2|NA
CASSPGQPGAGELFF
TGTGCCAGCAGCCCCGGACAGCCCGGGGCCGGGGAGCTGTTTTTT
>TRBV19|NA|TRBJ2-7|TRBD2
CASTSGGPSLEQYF
TGTGCCAGTACGAGCGGGGGGCCAAGCCTCGAGCAGTACTTC
>TRBV27|once|TRBJ1-6|TRBD1
CASSSGTGGSYNSPLHF
TGTGCCAGCAGTTCAGGCACAGGGGGCTCCTATAATTCACCCCTCCACTTT
>TRBV5-4|NA|TRBJ2-1|NA
CASSRSSRSNNEQFF
TGTGCCAGCAGCCGTTCGTCAAGGAGTAACAATGAGCAGTTCTTC
>TRBV28|once|TRBJ2-7|TRBD1
CASSTGGSHSYEQYF
TGTGCCAGCAGCACAGGGGGCTCCCACTCCTACGAGCAGTACTTC
>TRBV5-1|NA|TRBJ1-2|NA
CASSLTPGEGANYGYTF
TGCGCCAGCAGCTTGACCCCAGGGGAGGGTGCAAACTATGGCTACACCTTC
>TRBV19|NA|TRBJ2-5|TRBD1
CASALGQAKTQYF
TGTGCCAGTGCACTAGGACAGGCCAAGACCCAGTACTTC
>TRBV7-8|NA|TRBJ2-3|NA
CASTLETDTQYF
TGTGCCAGCACCCTAGAGACAGATACGCAGTATTTT
>TRBV7-9|NA|TRBJ1-1|NA
CASSLKAGVTEAFF
TGTGCCAGCAGCTTAAAAGCAGGGGTTACTGAAGCTTTCTTT
>TRBV6-5|NA|TRBJ1-1|NA
CASRRDNLNTEAFF
TGTGCCAGCCGAAGGGACAACTTGAACACTGAAGCTTTCTTT
>TRBV19|NA|TRBJ1-4|NA
CASSFGLLAGKLFF
TGTGCCAGTAGTTTTGGACTACTAGCGGGAAAACTGTTTTTT
>TRBV5-1|NA|TRBJ1-4|NA
CASSFQEATNEKLFF
TGCGCCAGCAGCTTCCAGGAGGCAACTAATGAAAAACTGTTTTTT
>TRBV5-1|once|TRBJ1-1|NA
CASREGSRTEAFF
TGCGCCAGCAGGGAGGGTTCGCGGACTGAAGCTTTCTTT
>TRBV5-1|NA|TRBJ1-4|TRBD1
CASSPGQGVATNEKLFF
TGCGCCAGCAGTCCCGGACAGGGCGTAGCAACTAATGAAAAACTGTTTTTT
>TRBV7-8|NA|TRBJ2-5|TRBD1
CASSPFLQGKETQYF
TGTGCCAGCAGCCCTTTCCTACAGGGGAAAGAGACCCAGTACTTC
>TRBV6-4|NA|TRBJ1-2|NA
CASSPGISYGYTF
TGTGCCAGCAGTCCCGGGATCAGTTATGGCTACACCTTC
>TRBV14|NA|TRBJ2-7|NA
CASPNGGLDSYEQYF
TGTGCCAGCCCAAACGGAGGCCTTGATTCCTACGAGCAGTACTTC
>TRBV19|NA|TRBJ2-6|NA
CASSEHSGANVLTF
TGTGCCAGTAGTGAGCACTCTGGGGCCAACGTCCTGACTTTC
>TRBV6-5|NA|TRBJ2-1|NA
CASSYSITTVTNEQFF
TGTGCCAGCAGTTACTCGATAACGACTGTCACCAATGAGCAGTTCTTC
>TRBV7-7|NA|TRBJ2-5|NA
CASSKNPLTSGKETQYF
TGTGCCAGCAGTAAAAACCCCCTCACTAGTGGAAAAGAGACCCAGTACTTC
>TRBV5-1|NA|TRBJ2-3|TRBD2
CASSLPGLAVSTDTQYF
TGCGCCAGCAGCTTGCCGGGACTAGCGGTGAGCACAGATACGCAGTATTTT
>TRBV6-6|NA|TRBJ2-1|NA
CASSSPTGSGYNEQFF
TGTGCCAGCAGTTCCCCCACAGGGAGCGGCTACAATGAGCAGTTCTTC
>TRBV7-9|NA|TRBJ1-2|NA
CASSHGQNYGYTF
TGTGCCAGCAGCCACGGACAGAACTATGGCTACACCTTC
>TRBV7-3|NA|TRBJ2-5|TRBD2
CASSTSGRETQYF
TGTGCCAGCAGCACAAGCGGGAGAGAGACCCAGTACTTC
>TRBV30|NA|TRBJ1-5|TRBD1
CARSTGGNNQPQHF
TGTGCCCGGAGTACAGGGGGAAACAATCAGCCCCAGCATTTT
>TRBV18|NA|TRBJ1-4|NA
CASSPTRVDEKLFF
TGTGCCAGCTCACCTACTCGAGTTGATGAAAAACTGTTTTTT
>TRBV7-6|NA|TRBJ2-1|TRBD1
CASSSTGANYNEQFF
TGTGCCAGCAGCTCGACAGGGGCTAACTACAATGAGCAGTTCTTC
>TRBV19|few|TRBJ1-1|NA
CASSIRGNTEAFF
TGTGCCAGTAGTATCAGGGGAAACACTGAAGCTTTCTTT
>TRBV7-2|NA|TRBJ2-5|TRBD2
CASSPVGGANQETQYF
TGTGCCAGCAGCCCGGTCGGGGGGGCAAACCAAGAGACCCAGTACTTC
>TRBV18|NA|TRBJ2-7|TRBD2
CASSPGLAGGYEQYF
TGTGCCAGCTCACCTGGGCTAGCGGGGGGTTACGAGCAGTACTTC
>TRBV27|NA|TRBJ1-1|NA
CASSFFSAAGVTEAFF
TGTGCCAGCAGTTTTTTCTCGGCGGCGGGGGTAACTGAAGCTTTCTTT
>TRBV7-9|once|TRBJ1-3|TRBD1
CASSLAGTGRNTIYF
TGTGCCAGCAGCTTAGCGGGGACAGGGCGTAACACCATATATTTT
>TRBV5-4|NA|TRBJ2-1|NA
CASSLAGSVQQHNEQFF
TGTGCCAGCAGCTTGGCCGGGTCAGTCCAGCAGCACAATGAGCAGTTCTTC
>TRBV18|NA|TRBJ1-1|NA
CASSPRGAEAFF
TGTGCCAGCTCACCGCGTGGTGCTGAAGCTTTCTTT
>TRBV19|few|TRBJ2-7|NA
CASSGDYEQYF
TGTGCCAGTAGTGGAGACTACGAGCAGTACTTC
>TRBV4-3|NA|TRBJ2-1|NA
CASSFRHGEQFF
TGCGCCAGCAGTTTCAGACACGGTGAGCAGTTCTTC
>TRBV2|NA|TRBJ1-1|NA
CASSLGHGKAEAFF
TGTGCCAGCAGCCTCGGACACGGCAAAGCTGAAGCTTTCTTT
>TRBV7-3|once|TRBJ2-1|NA
CASSQGVEQFF
TGTGCCAGCAGCCAGGGCGTCGAACAGTTCTTC
>TRBV7-9|NA|TRBJ2-3|TRBD2
CASSLAGPTDTQYF
TGTGCCAGCAGTTTAGCGGGCCCCACAGATACGCAGTATTTT